This TCR beta chain was sequenced for a study of blood T cell repertoires in COVID-19. Across the study: From the United States, Italy and Spain came samples of acute and convalescent COVID-19. In each case, the material was cDNA or gDNA derived from T cells, B-cell-depleted T cells, or PBMCs.

In the study's own analysis: Reference gene primers were amplified, and this amplification served to estimate nucleated cell counts. Assay: immunoSEQ multiplex PCR; the TCRdb copy retains only in-frame clones and omits some. The V and J calls and clone size come from that table; D and trimming were worked out from the DNA. Of 45,000 to 60,000 clones listed, roughly 87% are singletons. CDR1 is MNHEY and CDR2 is SMNVEV in the germline V gene (reference sequence). The V and J ends lost 3 bases and 7 bases, in that order; junction bases with no gene match: 8. The CDR3 length is 17 residues. The receptor comes from a man aged 50 to 59 with active COVID-19. The sequenced sample was peripheral blood. The chain carries TRBV27 and TRBJ2-1, with 14 bases that match TRBD2. CDR3 loop: CASSFYAGTSGRNEQFF. As DNA, the CDR3 is TGTGCCAGCAGTTTTTACGCTGGGACTAGCGGGAGAAATGAGCAGTTCTTC.